The following is a T cell receptor beta chain sequence with its context. These data come from a study of cytomegalovirus exposure and HLA in healthy donors. In the PCR, 60 Vbeta and 13 Jbeta primers were used. The assay was immunoSEQ multiplex PCR, and TCRdb's table has in-frame clones only and misses some. The data hold 120,000 or so clones, with roughly 80% observed a single time. Looked up from germline, CDR1 is MNHEY and CDR2 is SMNVEV (reference sequence). Trimming shortened V by 5 bases and J by 0 bases, and 7 bases separated the two germline ends. This CDR3 region has 13 residues. The origin of this receptor is a man aged 50 to 59 in good health and CMV-seropositive. The genes are TRBV27 and TRBJ1-1; no definite D call. Sequenced: PBMCs. DNA of the CDR3: TGTGCCAGCAGTCCCACACTGAACACTGAAGCTTTCTTT. It translates to CASSPTLNTEAFF.